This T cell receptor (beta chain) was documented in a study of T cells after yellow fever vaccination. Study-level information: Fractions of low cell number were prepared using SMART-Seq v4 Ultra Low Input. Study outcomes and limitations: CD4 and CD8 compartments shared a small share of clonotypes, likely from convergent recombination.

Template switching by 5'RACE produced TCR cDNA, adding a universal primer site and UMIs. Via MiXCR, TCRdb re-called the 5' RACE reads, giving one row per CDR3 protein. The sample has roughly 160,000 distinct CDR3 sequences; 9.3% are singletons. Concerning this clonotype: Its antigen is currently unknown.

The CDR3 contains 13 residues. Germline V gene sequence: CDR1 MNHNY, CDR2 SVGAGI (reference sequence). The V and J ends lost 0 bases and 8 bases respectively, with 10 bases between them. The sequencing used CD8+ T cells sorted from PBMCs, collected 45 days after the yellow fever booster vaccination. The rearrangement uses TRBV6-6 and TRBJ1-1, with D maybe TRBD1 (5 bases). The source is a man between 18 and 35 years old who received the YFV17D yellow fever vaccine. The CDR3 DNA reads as TGTGCCAGCAGTTACTCGGGGGATGGGGAAGCTTTCTTT. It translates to CASSYSGDGEAFF.